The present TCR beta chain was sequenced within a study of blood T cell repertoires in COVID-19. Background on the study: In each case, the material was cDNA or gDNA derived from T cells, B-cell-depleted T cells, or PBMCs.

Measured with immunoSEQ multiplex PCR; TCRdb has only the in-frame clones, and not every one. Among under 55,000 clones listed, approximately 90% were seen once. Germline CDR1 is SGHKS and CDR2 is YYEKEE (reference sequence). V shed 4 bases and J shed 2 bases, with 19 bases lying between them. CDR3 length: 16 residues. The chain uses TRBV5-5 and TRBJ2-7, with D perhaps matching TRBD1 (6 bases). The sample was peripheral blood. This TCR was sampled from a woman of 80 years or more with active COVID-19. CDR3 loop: CASSPNNRAEAYEQYF. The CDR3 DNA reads TGTGCCAGCAGCCCAAATAACAGGGCGGAAGCCTACGAGCAGTACTTC. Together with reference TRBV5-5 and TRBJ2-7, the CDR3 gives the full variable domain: DAGVTQSPTHLIKTRGQQVTLRCSPISGHKSVSWYQQVLGQGPQFIFQYYEKEERGRGNFPDRFSARQFPNYSSELNVNALLLGDSALYLCASSPNNRAEAYEQYFGPGTRLTVT.